This T cell receptor (beta chain) is drawn from a study of cytomegalovirus exposure and HLA in healthy donors. J was trimmed by 8 bases and V by 4 bases; bases with no gene match: 20. Germline V CDR1 and CDR2: MDHEN, SYDVKM. This CDR3 spans 20 amino acids. Study observations and caveats: Specific recognition of CMV antigens was confirmed in vitro for a few chains (all CMV-associated).

Notes on this clone: Its antigen remains unknown.

Amplification used 60 Vbeta primers and 13 Jbeta primers. Repertoires were generated with immunoSEQ multiplex PCR, while TCRdb's copy carries only in-frame clones and drops some. The sample includes about 140,000 clones, just over 70% of them seen just once. This chain links TRBV28 with TRBJ2-1; 13 bases match TRBD2. Sequences were obtained from PBMCs. This receptor was obtained from a young woman in good health and CMV-seronegative. CDR3 region: CASSSRGLAGDPTFVDEQFF. CDR3 bases: TGTGCCAGCAGTTCACGCGGACTAGCGGGAGATCCCACCTTCGTTGATGAGCAGTTCTTC.